The 2 T cell receptor beta chains below come from one sample, sequenced in a study of long-term antiretroviral therapy in people with HIV. A v3.0 immunoSEQ assay was performed at survey level. Using immunoSEQ multiplex PCR, the repertoire was profiled, and TCRdb retains in-frame clones only, with some absent. The table lists some 26,000 clones, roughly 80% of them singletons. Sequenced here: unsorted PBMCs, sampled 2.9 years after starting antiretroviral therapy. The receptor source for this set is a man between 45 and 60 years old with HIV.

CDR3 region: CSVTQGITQETQYF. DNA of the CDR3: TGCAGCGTTACACAGGGGATCACACAAGAGACCCAGTACTTC. This chain uses TRBV29-1 with TRBJ2-5; the match to TRBD1 covers 7 bases. CDR3 length: 14 amino acids. V shed 5 bases and J 2 bases; nucleotides not matched to a gene: 8. Per germline, CDR1 SQVTM and CDR2 ANQGSEA.

V and J are TRBV11-2 and TRBJ1-1; D possibly corresponds to TRBD1 (5 bases). The V and J ends lost 5 bases and 4 bases respectively, with 20 bases between them. CDR1 is SGHAT, CDR2 FQNNGV, per germline. The CDR3 contains 16 residues. CDR3 protein: CASSGHESVTGTEAFF. DNA for the CDR3: TGTGCCAGCAGCGGACACGAGTCCGTTACGGGCACTGAAGCTTTCTTT. Looking up the rest from reference TRBV11-2 and TRBJ1-1 gives the full variable domain: EAGVAQSPRYKIIEKRQSVAFWCNPISGHATLYWYQQILGQGPKLLIQFQNNGVVDDSQLPKDRFSAERLKGVDSTLKIQPAKLEDSAVYLCASSGHESVTGTEAFFGQGTRLTVV.